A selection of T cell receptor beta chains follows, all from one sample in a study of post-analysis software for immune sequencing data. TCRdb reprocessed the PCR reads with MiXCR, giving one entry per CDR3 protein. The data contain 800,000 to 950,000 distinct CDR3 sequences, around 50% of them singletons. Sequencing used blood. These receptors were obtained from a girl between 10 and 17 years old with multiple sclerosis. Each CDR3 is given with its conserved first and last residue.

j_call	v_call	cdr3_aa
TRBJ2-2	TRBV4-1	CASSQDAQGANTGELFF
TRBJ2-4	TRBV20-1	CSARVGEGNIQYF
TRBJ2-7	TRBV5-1	CASSNRFYEQYF
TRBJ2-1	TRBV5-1	CASSQPGPQGDEQFF
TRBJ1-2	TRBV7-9	CASSLAGYDGYTF
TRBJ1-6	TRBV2	CASLTGTYNSPLHF
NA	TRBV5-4	CASSRQGDSYEQYF
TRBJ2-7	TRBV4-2	CASSQEGVTFYEQYF
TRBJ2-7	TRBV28	CASSFPGQGIYEQYF
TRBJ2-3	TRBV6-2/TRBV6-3	CASTPAGVTDTQYF
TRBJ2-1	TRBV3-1	CASSQRGLAEEQFF
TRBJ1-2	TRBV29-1	CSVRGGEVYGYTF
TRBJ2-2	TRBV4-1	CASSQVSTGELFF
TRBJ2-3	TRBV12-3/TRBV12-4	CARLPVGADTQYF
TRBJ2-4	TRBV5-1	CASSLSWGRGLGEQYF
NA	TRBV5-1	CASSTPASGINEQYF
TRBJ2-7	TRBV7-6	CASSALDSSYEQYF
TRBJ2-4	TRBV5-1	CASSFGLAGAKNIQYF
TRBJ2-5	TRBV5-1	CASSGGTRRGQETQYF
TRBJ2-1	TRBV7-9	CASSLAGGEPPKFF
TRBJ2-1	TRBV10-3	CAISERSGGSEQFF
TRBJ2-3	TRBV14	CASSHFPADTQYF
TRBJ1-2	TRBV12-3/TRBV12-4	CASSFSRDRGLDGYTF
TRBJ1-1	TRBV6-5	CASRNAQGPTEAFF
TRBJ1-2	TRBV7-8	CASSLVGEEGPVFYGYTF
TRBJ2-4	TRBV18	CASSPPRSRGEQYF
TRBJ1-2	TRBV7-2	CASSPAPGRSNYGYTF
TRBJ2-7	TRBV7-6	CASSSSAGGRNGYEQYF
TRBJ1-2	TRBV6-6	CASSPRTQTGGYTF
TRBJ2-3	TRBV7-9	CASRPGPGIVDTQYF
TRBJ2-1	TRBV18	CASSSLTTGMNEQFF